The rows below give T cell receptor beta chains drawn from one sample of a study of T cell responses to AZD1222 COVID-19 vaccine. Sequenced by immunoSEQ multiplex PCR; TCRdb stores in-frame clones only, minus some. Among fewer than 120,000 clones listed, 80% to 95% were seen once. Specimen: peripheral blood, collected 28 days after the second AZD1222 dose. Source of these receptors: an adult who received the AZD1222 COVID-19 vaccine. Both conserved end residues are part of each CDR3. A D gene is named only where the DNA matches it firmly. Size values are once, few and many counts, or a class for expanded clones, and some rows have none.

size,V,J,D,DNA,CDR3
once,TRBV19,TRBJ1-4,-,TGTGCCAGTAGTCCCAACGGCTCGAATAATGAAAAACTGTTTTTT,CASSPNGSNNEKLFF
-,TRBV24-1,TRBJ1-6,-,TGTGCCACCAGACTCCCTGGATCTCATTCACCCCTCCACTTT,CATRLPGSHSPLHF
-,TRBV5-6,TRBJ1-5,TRBD1,TGTGCCAGCAGCTATGGGACAGGGTACGGCAATCAGCCCCAGCATTTT,CASSYGTGYGNQPQHF
-,TRBV18,TRBJ1-3,-,TGTGCCAGCTCACCCTTCGGAAGCGATGGAAACACCATATATTTT,CASSPFGSDGNTIYF
-,TRBV7-9,TRBJ2-3,-,TGTGCCAGCAGTCACACTAGGCGCTTCACAGATACGCAGTATTTT,CASSHTRRFTDTQYF
-,TRBV5-1,TRBJ1-1,-,TGCGCCAGCAGCTTGGCCGGGAGGGGACTCACTGAAGCTTTCTTT,CASSLAGRGLTEAFF
-,TRBV7-8,TRBJ1-1,TRBD1,TGTGCCAGCAGCTTGCGACAGGGGAGAGGGAACACTGAAGCTTTCTTT,CASSLRQGRGNTEAFF
once,TRBV20-1,TRBJ1-1,-,TGCACCGCGGGGGAGAACACTGAAGCTTTCTTT,CTAGENTEAFF
-,TRBV30,TRBJ2-7,-,TGTGCCTGGACCCAAGGGGTTGCCTACGAGCAGTACTTC,CAWTQGVAYEQYF
once,TRBV7-9,TRBJ1-1,-,TGTGCCAGCAGCCAGGACAGTCCCGTGGCTGAAGCTTTCTTT,CASSQDSPVAEAFF
-,TRBV5-4,TRBJ2-3,-,TGTGCCAGCAGCACCGGGACGGTGAACACAGATACGCAGTATTTT,CASSTGTVNTDTQYF
-,TRBV5-8,TRBJ1-1,-,TGTGCCAGCAGCTTGAGGACGTCTAACACTGAAGCTTTCTTT,CASSLRTSNTEAFF
-,TRBV18,TRBJ2-5,TRBD2,TGTGCCAGCCCTCCACGGGGGGGGCTTACGGAGACCCAGTACTTC,CASPPRGGLTETQYF
once,TRBV13,TRBJ2-7,TRBD2,TGTGCCAGCAGCTTAGGGACTAGCGGGGGGGCCCTCGAGCAGTACTTC,CASSLGTSGGALEQYF
-,TRBV7-2,TRBJ2-7,-,TGTGCCAGCAGCTTAGTAGGCACAGAATCCTACGAGCAGTACTTC,CASSLVGTESYEQYF
once,TRBV19,TRBJ2-3,-,TGTGCCAGTAGGCAACCAAATAGAGATACGCAGTATTTT,CASRQPNRDTQYF
-,TRBV4-3,TRBJ2-6,TRBD1,TGCGCCAGCAGCCCGAACCAAATGGGACAGGGGGTGACAGCTGGGGCCAACGTCCTGACTTTC,CASSPNQMGQGVTAGANVLTF
-,TRBV5-1,TRBJ1-5,-,TGCGCCAGCAGCTTGGGGGACGGAGGACCTCAGCCCCAGCATTTT,CASSLGDGGPQPQHF
-,TRBV18,TRBJ1-1,TRBD1,TGTGCCAGCTCACCGTTCATGGGACAGGGAGCGAACACTGAAGCTTTCTTT,CASSPFMGQGANTEAFF
-,TRBV2,TRBJ1-2,-,TGTGCCAGCAGTGAAGTTGTAGTGACAGCGACCTATGGCTACACCTTC,CASSEVVVTATYGYTF
once,TRBV27,TRBJ1-2,-,TGTGCCAGCAGTCCCTTGGGGGGGGCTGGGGACTATGGCTACACCTTC,CASSPLGGAGDYGYTF
-,TRBV6-5,TRBJ2-3,-,TGTGCCAGCAGTTACGTTCGACTCACAGATACGCAGTATTTT,CASSYVRLTDTQYF
-,TRBV7-2,TRBJ2-7,-,TGTGCCAGCAGAGGGGAGATACTCTCCTACGAGCAGTACTTC,CASRGEILSYEQYF
-,TRBV10-3,TRBJ1-1,-,TGTGCCATCAGTCCCCTGGGAGGGACGAACACTGAAGCTTTCTTT,CAISPLGGTNTEAFF
-,TRBV18,TRBJ1-1,TRBD1,TGTGCCAGCTCACCATTATTACAGGGGGCGGGTGAAGCTTTCTTT,CASSPLLQGAGEAFF
-,TRBV7-2,TRBJ1-1,-,TGTGCCAGCAGCTTCGGTGAAGAAGCTTTCTTT,CASSFGEEAFF
-,TRBV9,TRBJ1-2,TRBD1,TGTGCCAGCAGCCTATCCCAAGCCAGGGGGGGCCATGGCTACACCTTC,CASSLSQARGGHGYTF
-,TRBV2,TRBJ1-2,TRBD1,TGTGCCATCGCTGCAGGGGGCGCCCCGGTTGGGCGCACCTTC,CAIAAGGAPVGRTF
-,TRBV6-2/TRBV6-3,TRBJ2-7,-,TGTGCCAGCAGTTACTCGAGACAGGCCTACGAGCAGTACTTC,CASSYSRQAYEQYF